This T cell receptor (beta chain) is from a study of T cell responses to AZD1222 COVID-19 vaccine. Study as a whole: Doses given second, at about 4 or about 12 weeks, were pooled. Points from the study as a whole: Only five to seven AZD1222 recipients tested seropositive at baseline. Only after the peak T cell response were repertoires sampled.

To note about this clone: Its antigen remains unidentified.

Here immunoSEQ multiplex PCR was the method, and the copy in TCRdb shows in-frame clones only, minus some. The sample includes 80,000 or so clones, about 90% of them seen just once. Trimming removed 0 bases from V and 0 bases from J, with 8 bases in between. The CDR3 sequence is 16 residues long. Germline V gene sequence: CDR1 MNHNY, CDR2 SVGAGI (reference sequence). This receptor was taken from an adult in good health. The chain combines TRBV6-6 with TRBJ1-4; no clear D. The material was peripheral blood, obtained on day 0 of AZD1222 vaccination. The CDR3 sequence: CASSYSGVATNEKLFF. The CDR3 nucleotides read TGTGCCAGCAGTTACTCGGGAGTCGCAACTAATGAAAAACTGTTTTTT.